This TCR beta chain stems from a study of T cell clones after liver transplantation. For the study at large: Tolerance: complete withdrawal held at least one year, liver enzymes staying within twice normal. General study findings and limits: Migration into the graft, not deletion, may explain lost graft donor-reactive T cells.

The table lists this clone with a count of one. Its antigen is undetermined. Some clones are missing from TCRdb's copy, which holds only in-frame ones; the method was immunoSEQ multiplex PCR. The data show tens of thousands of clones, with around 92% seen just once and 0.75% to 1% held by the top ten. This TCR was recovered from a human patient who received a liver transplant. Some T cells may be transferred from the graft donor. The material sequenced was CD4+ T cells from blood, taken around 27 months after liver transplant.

The CDR3 reads CATSREAQDSGSHSYEQYF. The CDR3 nucleotides read TGTGCCACCAGCAGAGAGGCCCAGGATAGCGGGAGCCACTCCTACGAGCAGTACTTC. The chain has TRBV15 and TRBJ2-7; 9 bases map to TRBD2. Germline loops: CDR1 LNHNV, CDR2 YYDKDF (reference sequence). This CDR3 contains 19 residues. The ends lost 0 bases at V and 0 bases at J; junction bases unmatched: 12.